The next 6 T cell receptor beta chains were all read from a single sample in a study of CD8 T cells in ankylosing spondylitis (dated by TCRdb to 2015 to 2018). The protocol used for the library was 5' RACE. These reads were obtained on an Illumina HiSeq 2500. The raw public reads went through TCRdb reprocessing: fastp at Q25, MiXCR clone calling, in-frame beta chains kept. Every entry covers one CDR3 protein and lists the most common genes and DNA from its rows. This sample is represented by 200,000 to 300,000 distinct CDR3 sequences; roughly 25% of them were singletons. Roughly 0.67% of the sample is taken by the ten largest. Input material: blood, either unsorted or a sorted T cell fraction (not recorded which). The receptors were sampled from a male donor with ankylosing spondylitis or in good health (not recorded which).

This clonotype was observed a handful of times. The chain has TRBV5-1 and TRBJ2-6; D is undetermined. Trimming stripped 0 bases from V and 3 bases from J, with 10 bases between. CDR1 is SGHRS and CDR2 is YFSETQ in the germline V gene. This CDR3 spans 16 amino acids. In DNA form, the CDR3 reads TGCGCCAGCAGCTTGGTGGGTTTGAGTGGGGCCAACGTCCTGACTTTC. This encodes CASSLVGLSGANVLTF.

There are many counts of this clonotype. The chain uses TRBV5-1 and TRBJ2-3; 7 nucleotides align to TRBD1. The V gene end was trimmed by 3 bases and the J gene end by 2 bases; junction bases not matched to a gene: 9. CDR3 length: 16 residues. Germline-derived CDR1 and CDR2 are SGHRS and YFSETQ. The CDR3 sequence: CASSSLEGAHTDTQYF. The CDR3 DNA is TGCGCCAGCAGCTCATTAGAGGGGGCGCACACAGATACGCAGTATTTT.

The rearrangement uses TRBV20-1 and TRBJ2-5, with 10 nucleotides matching TRBD2. CDR3 size: 17 residues. V was pared by 2 bases and J by 7 bases, with 16 bases of the junction left unmatched. The germline V gene encodes CDR1 DFQATT and CDR2 SNEGSKA (reference sequence). The CDR3 DNA reads TGCAGTGCTAGACCCCCCCGGGCTAGCGGGGGCTCCGGGACCCAGTACTTC. Protein: CSARPPRASGGSGTQYF.

The chain uses TRBV20-1 and TRBJ1-2; D is undetermined. The CDR3 has 14 amino acids. Germline values: CDR1 DFQATT, CDR2 SNEGSKA (reference sequence). With 6 bases removed from V and 4 bases from J, the gap between germline ends came to 18 bases. As DNA, the CDR3 is TGCAGTGCGCCCGTGACGAGCCGGGGCTATGGCTACACCTTC. Amino acids: CSAPVTSRGYGYTF.

The J gene is TRBJ1-2, the V gene TRBV19, with D possibly being TRBD1 (6 bases). CDR3 length equals 15 residues. The V gene lost 3 bases and the J gene lost 4 bases, with 15 bases spanning the gap. Germline V CDR1 and CDR2: LNHDA, SQIVND (reference sequence). The CDR3 DNA reads as TGTGCCAGTAGTATCAGCCGGGGGCCTGGCTATGGCTACACCTTC. Protein: CASSISRGPGYGYTF.

The chain links TRBV6-1 to TRBJ2-2; maybe TRBD1 (6 bases). The germline CDR1 and CDR2 sequences are MNHNS and SASEGT. V dropped 5 bases and J dropped 6 bases, with 19 bases sitting between them. CDR3 length: 16 residues. The CDR3 DNA sequence: TGTGCCAGCAGTCCAGGGGAGATGGGGGATTCCGGGGAGCTGTTTTTT. It codes for CASSPGEMGDSGELFF.